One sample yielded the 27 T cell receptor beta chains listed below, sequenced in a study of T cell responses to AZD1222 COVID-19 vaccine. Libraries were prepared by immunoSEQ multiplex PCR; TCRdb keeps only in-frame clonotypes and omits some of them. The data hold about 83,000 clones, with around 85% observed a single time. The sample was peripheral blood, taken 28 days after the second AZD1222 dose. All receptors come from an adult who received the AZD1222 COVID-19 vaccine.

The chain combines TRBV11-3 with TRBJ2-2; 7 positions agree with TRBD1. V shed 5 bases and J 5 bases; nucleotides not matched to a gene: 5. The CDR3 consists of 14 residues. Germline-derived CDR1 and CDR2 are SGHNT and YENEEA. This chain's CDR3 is CASSLNRGTGELFF. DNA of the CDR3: TGTGCCAGCAGCCTAAACAGGGGTACCGGGGAGCTGTTTTTT.

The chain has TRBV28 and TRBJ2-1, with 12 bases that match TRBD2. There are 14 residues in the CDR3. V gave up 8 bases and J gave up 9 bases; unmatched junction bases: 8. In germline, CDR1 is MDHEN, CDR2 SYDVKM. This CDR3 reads CASGELAGGVEQFF. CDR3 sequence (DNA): TGTGCCAGCGGGGAACTAGCGGGAGGTGTTGAGCAGTTCTTC.

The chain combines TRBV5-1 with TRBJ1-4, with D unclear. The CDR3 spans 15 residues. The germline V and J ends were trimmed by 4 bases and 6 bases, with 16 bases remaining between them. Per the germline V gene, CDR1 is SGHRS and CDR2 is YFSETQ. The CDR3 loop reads CASSASMGADEKLFF. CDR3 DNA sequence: TGCGCCAGCAGCGCAAGTATGGGAGCGGATGAAAAACTGTTTTTT.

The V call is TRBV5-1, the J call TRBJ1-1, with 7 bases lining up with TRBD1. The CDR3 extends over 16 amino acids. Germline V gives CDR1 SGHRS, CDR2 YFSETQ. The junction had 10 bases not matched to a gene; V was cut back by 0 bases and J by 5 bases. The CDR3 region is CASSLAGLGGGTEAFF. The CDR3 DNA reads TGCGCCAGCAGCTTGGCCGGTCTAGGGGGCGGTACTGAAGCTTTCTTT.

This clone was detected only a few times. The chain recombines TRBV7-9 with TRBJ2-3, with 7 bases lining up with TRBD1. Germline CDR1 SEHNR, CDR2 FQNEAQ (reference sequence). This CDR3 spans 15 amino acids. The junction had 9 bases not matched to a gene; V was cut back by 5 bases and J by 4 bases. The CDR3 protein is CASSTRRQGADTQYF. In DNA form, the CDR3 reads TGTGCCAGCAGCACCCGCAGACAGGGTGCAGATACGCAGTATTTT.

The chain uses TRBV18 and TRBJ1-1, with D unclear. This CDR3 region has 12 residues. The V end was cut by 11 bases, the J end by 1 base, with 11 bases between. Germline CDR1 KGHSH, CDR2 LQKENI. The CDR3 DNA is TGTGCCGCCTCCGGAGGGAACACTGAAGCTTTCTTT. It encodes CAASGGNTEAFF.

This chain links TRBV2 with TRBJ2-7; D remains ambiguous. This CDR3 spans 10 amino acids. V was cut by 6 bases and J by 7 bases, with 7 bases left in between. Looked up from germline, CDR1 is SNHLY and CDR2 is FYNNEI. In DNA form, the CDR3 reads TGTGCCAGCAGCCAAGTGGAGCAGTACTTC. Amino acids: CASSQVEQYF.

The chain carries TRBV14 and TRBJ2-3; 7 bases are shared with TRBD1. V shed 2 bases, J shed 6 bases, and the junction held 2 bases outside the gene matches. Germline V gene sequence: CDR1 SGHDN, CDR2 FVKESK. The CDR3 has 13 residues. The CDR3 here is CASSQSQGDTQYF. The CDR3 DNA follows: TGTGCCAGCAGCCAATCACAGGGGGATACGCAGTATTTT.

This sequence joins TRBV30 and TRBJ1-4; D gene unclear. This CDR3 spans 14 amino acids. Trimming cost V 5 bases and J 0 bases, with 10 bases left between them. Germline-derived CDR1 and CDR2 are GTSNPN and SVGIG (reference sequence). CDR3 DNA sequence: TGTGCCTGGGGTGGGGTTACAACTAATGAAAAACTGTTTTTT. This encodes CAWGGVTTNEKLFF.

The CDR3 nucleotides are TGTGCCAGCAGCCCCGGGGGGGGGCGCACCGGGGAGCTGTTTTTT. It is translated as CASSPGGGRTGELFF. The chain carries TRBV5-4 and TRBJ2-2; 8 bases align to TRBD2. The CDR3 runs 15 residues. Looked up from germline, CDR1 is SGHNT and CDR2 is YYREEE (reference sequence). V lost 4 bases and J lost 4; bases outside the gene matches: 6. The variable domain in full, completed from reference TRBV5-4 and TRBJ2-2, reads ETGVTQSPTHLIKTRGQQVTLRCSSQSGHNTVSWYQQALGQGPQFIFQYYREEENGRGNFPPRFSGLQFPNYSSELNVNALELDDSALYLCASSPGGGRTGELFFGEGSRLTVL.

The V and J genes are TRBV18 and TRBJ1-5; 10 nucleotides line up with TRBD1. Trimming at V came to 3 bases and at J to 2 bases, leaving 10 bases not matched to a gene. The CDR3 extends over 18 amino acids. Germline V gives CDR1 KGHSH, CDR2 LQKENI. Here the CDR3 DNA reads TGTGCCAGCTCACCCCGGGACAGGGGTCAATATGGCAATCAGCCCCAGCATTTT. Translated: CASSPRDRGQYGNQPQHF. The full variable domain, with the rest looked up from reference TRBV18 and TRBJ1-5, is NAGVMQNPRHLVRRRGQEARLRCSPMKGHSHVYWYRQLPEEGLKFMVYLQKENIIDESGMPKERFSAEFPKEGPSILRIQQVVRGDSAAYFCASSPRDRGQYGNQPQHFGDGTRLSIL.

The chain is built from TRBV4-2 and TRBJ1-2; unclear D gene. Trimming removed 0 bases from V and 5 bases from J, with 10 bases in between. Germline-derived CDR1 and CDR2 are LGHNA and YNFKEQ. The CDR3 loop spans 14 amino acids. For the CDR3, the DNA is TGTGCCAGCAGCCAAGACGATGACGGTTATGGCTACACCTTC. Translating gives CASSQDDDGYGYTF.

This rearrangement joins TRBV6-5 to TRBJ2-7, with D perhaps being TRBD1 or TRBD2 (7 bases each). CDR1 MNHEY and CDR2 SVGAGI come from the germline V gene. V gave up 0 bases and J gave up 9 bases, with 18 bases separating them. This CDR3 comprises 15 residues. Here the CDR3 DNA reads TGTGCCAGCAGTTACTCGGCCAGGGGGGGATTGGGGCAGTACTTC. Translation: CASSYSARGGLGQYF.

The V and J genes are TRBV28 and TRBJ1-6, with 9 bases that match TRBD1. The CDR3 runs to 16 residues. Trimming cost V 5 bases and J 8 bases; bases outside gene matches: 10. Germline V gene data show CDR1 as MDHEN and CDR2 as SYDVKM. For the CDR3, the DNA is TGTGCCAGCAGTAACGCGGGACAGGGAGGCGATTCACCCCTCCACTTT. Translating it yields CASSNAGQGGDSPLHF.

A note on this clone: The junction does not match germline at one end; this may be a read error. Here the CDR3 reads CVWSVAYGYTF. CDR3 coding DNA: TGTGTCTGGAGTGTAGCCTATGGCTACACCTTC. The rearrangement uses TRBV30 and TRBJ1-2; no reliable D call. The CDR3 is made up of 11 amino acids. CDR1 GTSNPN and CDR2 SVGIG come from the germline V gene (reference sequence).

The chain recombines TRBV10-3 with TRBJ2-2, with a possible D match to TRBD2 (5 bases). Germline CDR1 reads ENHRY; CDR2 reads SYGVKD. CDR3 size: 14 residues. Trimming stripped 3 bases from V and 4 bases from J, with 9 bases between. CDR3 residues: CAISDGETTGELFF. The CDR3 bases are TGTGCCATCAGTGACGGGGAGACCACCGGGGAGCTGTTTTTT.

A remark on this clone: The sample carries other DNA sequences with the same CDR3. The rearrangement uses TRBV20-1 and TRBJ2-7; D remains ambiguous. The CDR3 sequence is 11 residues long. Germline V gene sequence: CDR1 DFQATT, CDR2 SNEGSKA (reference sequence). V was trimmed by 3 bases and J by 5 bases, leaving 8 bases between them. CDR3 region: CSARRLHEQYF. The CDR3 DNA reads TGCAGTGCTAGGCGGCTCCACGAGCAGTACTTC.

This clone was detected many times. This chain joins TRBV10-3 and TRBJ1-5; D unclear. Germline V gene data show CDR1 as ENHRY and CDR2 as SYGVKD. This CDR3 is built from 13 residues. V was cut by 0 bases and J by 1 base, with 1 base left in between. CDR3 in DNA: TGTGCCATCAGTGAGTCCAGCAATCAGCCCCAGCATTTT. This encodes CAISESSNQPQHF.

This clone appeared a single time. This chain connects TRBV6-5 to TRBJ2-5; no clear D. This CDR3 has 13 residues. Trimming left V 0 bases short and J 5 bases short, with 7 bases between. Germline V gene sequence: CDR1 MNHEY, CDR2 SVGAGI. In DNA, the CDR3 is TGTGCCAGCAGTTACTCCAGCGTCGAGACCCAGTACTTC. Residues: CASSYSSVETQYF.

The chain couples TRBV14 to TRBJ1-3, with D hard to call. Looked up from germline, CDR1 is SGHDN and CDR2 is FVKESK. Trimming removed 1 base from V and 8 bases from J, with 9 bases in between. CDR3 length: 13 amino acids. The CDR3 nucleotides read TGTGCCAGCAGCCAAGGTCTAGTGGACACCATATATTTT. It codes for CASSQGLVDTIYF.

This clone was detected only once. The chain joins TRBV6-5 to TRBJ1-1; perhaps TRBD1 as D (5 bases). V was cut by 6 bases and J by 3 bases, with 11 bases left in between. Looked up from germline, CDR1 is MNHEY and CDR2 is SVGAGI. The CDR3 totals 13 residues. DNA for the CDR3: TGTGCCAGCAGGAGGGGAAAGGACACTGAAGCTTTCTTT. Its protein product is CASRRGKDTEAFF.

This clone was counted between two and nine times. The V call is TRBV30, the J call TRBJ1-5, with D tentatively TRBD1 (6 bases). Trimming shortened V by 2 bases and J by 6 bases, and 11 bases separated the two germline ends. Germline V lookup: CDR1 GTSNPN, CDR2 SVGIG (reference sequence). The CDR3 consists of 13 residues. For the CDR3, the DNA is TGTGCCTGGAGTAACAGGGATGGTCAGCCCCAGCATTTT. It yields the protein CAWSNRDGQPQHF.

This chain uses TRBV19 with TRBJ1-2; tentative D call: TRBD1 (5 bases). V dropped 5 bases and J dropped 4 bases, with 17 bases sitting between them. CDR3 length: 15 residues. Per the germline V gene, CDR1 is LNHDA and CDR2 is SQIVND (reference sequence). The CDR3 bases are TGTGCCAGTAGTCCAGCGGGGATTGGGACCTATGGCTACACCTTC. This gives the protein CASSPAGIGTYGYTF.

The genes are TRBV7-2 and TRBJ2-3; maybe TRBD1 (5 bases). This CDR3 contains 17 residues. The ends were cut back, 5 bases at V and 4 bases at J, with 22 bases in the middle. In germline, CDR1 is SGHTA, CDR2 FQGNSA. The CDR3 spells CASSLEWVGANADTQYF. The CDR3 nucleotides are TGTGCCAGCAGCCTTGAGTGGGTTGGGGCAAATGCAGATACGCAGTATTTT.

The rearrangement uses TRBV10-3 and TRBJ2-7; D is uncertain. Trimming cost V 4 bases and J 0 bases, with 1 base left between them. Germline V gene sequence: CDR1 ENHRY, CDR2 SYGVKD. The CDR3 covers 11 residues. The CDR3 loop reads CAISGSYEQYF. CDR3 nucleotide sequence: TGTGCCATCAGTGGCTCCTACGAGCAGTACTTC.

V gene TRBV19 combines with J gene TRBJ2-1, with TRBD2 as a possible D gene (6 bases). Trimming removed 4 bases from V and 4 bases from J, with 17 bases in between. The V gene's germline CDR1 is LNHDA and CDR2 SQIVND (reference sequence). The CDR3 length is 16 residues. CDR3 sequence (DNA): TGTGCCAGTAGTACCGAGACTAGTACTTTGTACAATGAGCAGTTCTTC. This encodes CASSTETSTLYNEQFF.

The CDR3 is CAWSAGLGVSTEAFF. Written as DNA, the CDR3 is TGTGCCTGGAGTGCGGGCCTGGGGGTTAGCACTGAAGCTTTCTTT. V is TRBV30 and J is TRBJ1-1; D is perhaps TRBD1 (5 bases). This CDR3 contains 15 residues. Germline V gene lookup returns CDR1 GTSNPN and CDR2 SVGIG (reference sequence). V was pared by 1 base and J by 4 bases, with 16 bases between.